Below are 20 T cell receptor beta chains sequenced from a single sample in a study of early T cells in non-severe SARS-CoV-2 infection. MiXCR, applied by TCRdb to the 5' RACE reads, yields one record per CDR3 protein. In the table there are 40,000 to 45,000 distinct CDR3 sequences, 6% to 7% of which are singletons. Sequencing used whole blood, obtained at baseline. Receptors were obtained from an adult who was a healthcare worker with PCR-confirmed SARS-CoV-2 infection or an uninfected control (not recorded which).

This clonotype was seen at least ten times. This rearrangement joins TRBV7-6 to TRBJ2-7; D unresolved. The V end lost 2 bases, the J end lost 1 base, and 9 bases lay between the germline ends. The CDR3 has 14 amino acids. Germline loops: CDR1 SGHVS, CDR2 FNYEAQ. CDR3 residues: CASSLSPASYEQYF. In nucleotides, the CDR3 is TGTGCCAGCAGCTTATCTCCGGCATCCTACGAGCAGTACTTC.

The sample holds many counts of this clonotype. This chain links TRBV6-2 or TRBV6-3 with TRBJ2-7; 9 nucleotides agree with TRBD1. J gave up 6 bases and V 4 bases, and 13 bases lay outside the gene matches. The CDR3 spans 16 residues. Germline V CDR1 and CDR2: MNHEY, SVGEGT. CDR3 in amino acids: CASSSPPWTGDGEQYF. CDR3 coding DNA: TGTGCCAGCAGTTCCCCGCCTTGGACAGGGGACGGCGAGCAGTACTTC.

The chain carries TRBV7-9 and TRBJ2-7; D remains unclear. Germline CDR1 SEHNR, CDR2 FQNEAQ (reference sequence). With 1 base removed from V and 7 bases from J, the gap between germline ends came to 17 bases. The CDR3 extends over 15 amino acids. The CDR3 DNA sequence: TGTGCCAGCAGCTTAGAAGGACGGACCGTGTGGGAGCAGTACTTC. Translating gives CASSLEGRTVWEQYF.

Many counts were recorded for this clonotype. This chain joins TRBV4-3 and TRBJ2-1, with 11 bases identical to TRBD2. The V and J ends lost 0 bases and 7 bases, in that order; junction bases with no gene match: 5. The length of the CDR3 is 16 residues. CDR1 is LGHNA and CDR2 is YSLEER in the germline V gene. The CDR3 DNA sequence: TGCGCCAGCAGCCAAGATACTAGCGGGGGTTGGAATGAGCAGTTCTTC. The encoded protein is CASSQDTSGGWNEQFF.

This clonotype was observed at least ten times. The chain has TRBV4-2 and TRBJ1-2; TRBD1 might be the D (5 bases). Trimming pared 0 bases from V and 5 bases from J, leaving 13 bases between. The germline V gene encodes CDR1 LGHNA and CDR2 YNFKEQ. The CDR3 consists of 15 residues. Written as DNA, the CDR3 is TGTGCCAGCAGCCAAGACGAGGGCAAGGGGTATGGCTACACCTTC. Amino acids: CASSQDEGKGYGYTF.

This clonotype has a count of ten or more. The chain links TRBV12-3 or TRBV12-4 to TRBJ1-6; D gene ambiguous. The CDR3 sequence is 13 residues long. V lost 6 bases and J 7 bases, leaving 10 bases between the germline ends. This chain's CDR3 is CASSQNWNSPLHF. The CDR3 DNA is TGTGCCAGCAGCCAAAACTGGAATTCACCCCTCCACTTT.

This clonotype was counted only a few times. Germline is not matched at one junction end, which may reflect a read error. The V gene is TRBV3-1, the J gene TRBJ1-3; no definite D call. The CDR3 runs to 16 residues. CDR1 and CDR2 (germline): LGHDT, YNNKEL (reference sequence). The CDR3 DNA reads as TGTGCCAGCACCCAAACCGGGCAGACCTCTGGAAACACCATATATTTT. Translation gives CASTQTGQTSGNTIYF.

This clonotype was counted ten times or more. V is TRBV6-6 and J is TRBJ2-1; D possibly corresponds to TRBD2 (5 bases). The germline V gene has CDR1 MNHNY and CDR2 SVGAGI (reference sequence). V shed 2 bases and J shed 9 bases, with 11 bases lying between them. The CDR3 has 13 amino acids. The CDR3: CASSYAGGVEQFF. The CDR3, as DNA: TGTGCCAGCAGTTACGCCGGAGGAGTTGAGCAGTTCTTC.

CDR3 in DNA: TGCAGTGCTAGGGGGACAGCCCCTCATAATTCACCCCTCCACTTT. It translates to CSARGTAPHNSPLHF. The chain is built from TRBV20-1 and TRBJ1-6, with TRBD1 matching 7 bases. The CDR3 is 15 residues long. The V and J ends lost 3 bases and 5 bases, in that order; junction bases with no gene match: 7. CDR1 and CDR2 from the germline V gene are DFQATT and SNEGSKA (reference sequence).

This clonotype was found many times. J is TRBJ2-2 and V is TRBV2; D is uncertain. From germline, CDR1 is SNHLY and CDR2 FYNNEI. The V and J ends lost 6 bases and 1 base respectively, with 9 bases between them. The CDR3 sequence is 14 residues long. The CDR3, as DNA: TGTGCCAGCAGGCTTGCCGAGAACACCGGGGAGCTGTTTTTT. Its translation is CASRLAENTGELFF.

In its sample, this clonotype was seen a few times. The chain recombines TRBV3-1 with TRBJ2-1; 10 nucleotides match TRBD2. There are 13 residues in the CDR3. CDR1 and CDR2 (germline): LGHDT, YNNKEL (reference sequence). V trimming: 7 bases; J trimming: 6 bases; junction bases outside the gene matches: 3. CDR3 sequence reads: CASKRTSGNEQFF. CDR3 nucleotide sequence: TGTGCCAGCAAACGGACTAGCGGCAATGAGCAGTTCTTC.

This clonotype was observed many times. The chain couples TRBV29-1 to TRBJ2-1; no reliable D call. Germline V gives CDR1 SQVTM, CDR2 ANQGSEA. Trimming shortened V by 8 bases and J by 0 bases, and 26 bases separated the two germline ends. This CDR3 is built from 18 residues. CDR3 sequence reads: CSLAGLVTKPGSYNEQFF. As DNA, the CDR3 is TGCAGCCTGGCCGGTCTAGTCACCAAACCGGGCTCCTACAATGAGCAGTTCTTC.

The rearrangement joins TRBV20-1 to TRBJ2-3, with 7 bases that match TRBD2. Losses at the gene ends were 7 bases for V and 6 bases for J; bases not matched to a gene: 13. The CDR3 is 14 amino acids. Germline V lookup: CDR1 DFQATT, CDR2 SNEGSKA (reference sequence). CDR3 loop: CSGPSGTNLDTQYF. CDR3 DNA sequence: TGCAGTGGGCCCTCAGGGACTAATCTTGATACGCAGTATTTT.

The chain has TRBV24-1 and TRBJ2-1; tentatively, D is TRBD1 or TRBD2 (5 bases each). V lost 5 bases to trimming and J lost 8 bases, with 21 bases between them. This CDR3 has 16 residues. The germline V gene has CDR1 KGHDR and CDR2 SFDVKD. The CDR3 sequence is CATSVSGTRFNDEQFF. In nucleotides, the CDR3 is TGTGCCACCAGTGTCTCCGGGACGCGCTTTAACGATGAGCAGTTCTTC.

This clonotype showed up just a few times. The CDR3 reads CASSLPGSAEAFF. In DNA, the CDR3 is TGTGCCAGCAGTTTACCCGGGAGCGCTGAAGCTTTCTTT. The rearrangement uses TRBV27 and TRBJ1-1; D is undetermined. Between the trimmed V and J ends, which lost 2 bases and 6 bases, there was a span of 10 bases. There are 13 residues in the CDR3. From germline, CDR1 is MNHEY and CDR2 SMNVEV (reference sequence).

This chain connects TRBV28 to TRBJ2-7, with 8 bases matching TRBD2. The V gene end was trimmed by 3 bases and the J gene end by 0 bases; junction bases not matched to a gene: 7. CDR3 length: 16 residues. Germline V gene lookup returns CDR1 MDHEN and CDR2 SYDVKM. The CDR3 loop reads CASSFKLSGSSYEQYF. CDR3 nucleotide sequence: TGTGCCAGCAGTTTTAAGCTGAGCGGGAGCTCCTACGAGCAGTACTTC. Combining the CDR3 with reference TRBV28 and TRBJ2-7 gives the whole variable domain DVKVTQSSRYLVKRTGEKVFLECVQDMDHENMFWYRQDPGLGLRLIYFSYDVKMKEKGDIPEGYSVSREKKERFSLILESASTNQTSMYLCASSFKLSGSSYEQYFGPGTRLTVT.

This clonotype has at least ten counts. The rearrangement links TRBV20-1 to TRBJ2-3; D is unclear. Trimming cost V 4 bases and J 5 bases, with 13 bases left between them. Germline V gives CDR1 DFQATT, CDR2 SNEGSKA (reference sequence). The CDR3 runs 13 residues. This CDR3 is CSATGPMGDTQYF. CDR3 DNA: TGCAGTGCTACCGGGCCCATGGGAGATACGCAGTATTTT.

Here the CDR3 reads CASKRGTGMNEQFF. The DNA for the CDR3 is TGTGCCAGCAAAAGGGGGACAGGGATGAATGAGCAGTTCTTC. The chain joins TRBV2 to TRBJ2-1; 9 bases agree with TRBD1. This CDR3 region has 14 residues. The junction had 8 bases not matched to a gene; V was cut back by 7 bases and J by 7 bases. Germline V gene sequence: CDR1 SNHLY, CDR2 FYNNEI.

This clonotype was picked up a small number of times. The V and J genes are TRBV5-1 and TRBJ2-5; TRBD1 matches at 7 bases. CDR3 length: 14 residues. V was pared by 4 bases and J by 4 bases, with 7 bases of the junction left unmatched. Per the germline V gene, CDR1 is SGHRS and CDR2 is YFSETQ. The DNA of the CDR3 is TGCGCCAGCAGCGTCGGACAGGTACGAGAGACCCAGTACTTC. Encoded protein: CASSVGQVRETQYF.

The rearrangement joins TRBV5-7 to TRBJ1-2; 11 positions match TRBD1. TRBV5-7 is annotated as an ORF whose role is uncertain. The CDR3 runs to 13 residues. The trim removed 3 bases at V and 6 bases at J, leaving 1 base unmatched. Here the CDR3 DNA reads TGTGCCAGCAGCTGGACAGGGGGCGATGGCTACACCTTC. It is translated as CASSWTGGDGYTF.